These T cell receptor beta chains were read from a single sample in a study. TCRdb used MiXCR to reprocess the 5' RACE reads, holding one entry per CDR3 protein. Here the sample spans 45,000 to 55,000 distinct CDR3 sequences, approximately 25% being singletons. The sample taken for sequencing was tumor-infiltrating naive CD4+ T cells sorted from the breast tumor. These receptor sequences come from a female donor with breast cancer. CDR3s leave out the opening cysteine and the closing phenylalanine or tryptophan. D genes are given only for firm matches. Clone size is stated in some rows and not others, as once, few, many or a class when expanded.

clone_size j_call cdr3_length v_call d_call cdr3_aa
NA TRBJ1-1 13 TRBV28 TRBD1 ASIPRGRGNTEAF
few TRBJ2-7 13 TRBV6-5 NA ASSYGGGGPNEQY
few TRBJ2-5 14 TRBV6-5 TRBD1 ASSNLRTGGLQTQY
NA TRBJ2-5 16 TRBV7-2 TRBD2 ASSPPGVLAGLQETQY
few TRBJ1-4 12 TRBV5-1 NA ASSGYRVAEKLF
NA TRBJ2-1 13 TRBV7-3 NA ASSLFSLTYNEQF
few TRBJ1-5 15 TRBV20-1 NA SASRASLGYSNQPQH
many TRBJ2-5 12 TRBV5-4 TRBD1 ASSSTGARETQY
few TRBJ1-2 15 TRBV19 NA ASSARGAGQANYGYT
NA TRBJ1-4 13 TRBV12-3/TRBV12-4 NA ASSFYGRGNEKLF
few TRBJ1-4 12 TRBV28 NA ASSLGGVNEKLF
few TRBJ1-2 11 TRBV7-9 NA ASSLGEQRGYT
few TRBJ2-4 12 TRBV7-2 TRBD2 ASSPSSDSGNQY
few TRBJ2-5 10 TRBV20-1 NA SAGLTMETQY
NA TRBJ2-1 15 TRBV11-2 NA ASRKEADSKGYNEQF
many TRBJ1-1 9 TRBV10-2 NA ASRHTTEAF
NA TRBJ2-5 14 TRBV12-5 NA ASGLGAGADQETQY
NA TRBJ1-1 15 TRBV28 NA ASSIPQGSTMNTEAF
few TRBJ1-5 12 TRBV25-1 NA ASSVWQAYQPQH
few TRBJ1-5 13 TRBV20-1 TRBD1 SARAGTGGERPQH
NA TRBJ1-5 10 TRBV20-1 NA SAGGNNQPQH
NA TRBJ2-7 13 TRBV7-7 NA ASIHGVYPIIEQY
NA TRBJ2-6 10 TRBV29-1 TRBD1 SVGDRDNVLT
few TRBJ1-1 13 TRBV2 NA ASSEWGQANTEAF
NA TRBJ1-6 12 TRBV5-1 TRBD1 ASRPGQGDSPLH
NA TRBJ1-1 13 TRBV29-1 TRBD1 SVVTAQGANTEAF
NA TRBJ2-7 12 TRBV20-1 TRBD2 SAFPGLAGVKQY
few TRBJ2-2 17 TRBV5-1 TRBD2 ASSLGGLGLAANTGELF
many TRBJ2-3 12 TRBV6-5 TRBD2 ASSPAGATDTQY
few TRBJ1-1 13 TRBV5-1 NA ASSLYSGFGTEAF
NA TRBJ1-1 13 TRBV29-1 NA SVEVGASLPTEAF
NA TRBJ2-1 13 TRBV18 NA ASSLSWGPYNEQF
many TRBJ2-3 11 TRBV5-1 NA ASSLVGTDTQY
NA TRBJ2-1 14 TRBV4-1 NA ASSQLAILSYNEQF
few TRBJ2-7 12 TRBV6-1 TRBD2 ASSDAGGRHEQY
many TRBJ2-2 13 TRBV18 TRBD2 ASSPGLRNTGELF
many TRBJ2-2 13 TRBV12-3/TRBV12-4 TRBD2 ASSFSGRAIGELF
few TRBJ1-1 15 TRBV10-1 TRBD1 ASSESGAGTGNTEAF
many TRBJ1-1 11 TRBV5-1 NA ASSPTTWGEAF
many TRBJ2-3 14 TRBV6-5 NA ASSYSIGVRTDTQY
few TRBJ1-4 12 TRBV6-5 NA ASSLGGYGEKLF
NA TRBJ2-1 12 TRBV6-2/TRBV6-3 TRBD1 ASSRQGARDEQF
few TRBJ2-5 12 TRBV5-1 TRBD2 ASSVSGSSKTQY